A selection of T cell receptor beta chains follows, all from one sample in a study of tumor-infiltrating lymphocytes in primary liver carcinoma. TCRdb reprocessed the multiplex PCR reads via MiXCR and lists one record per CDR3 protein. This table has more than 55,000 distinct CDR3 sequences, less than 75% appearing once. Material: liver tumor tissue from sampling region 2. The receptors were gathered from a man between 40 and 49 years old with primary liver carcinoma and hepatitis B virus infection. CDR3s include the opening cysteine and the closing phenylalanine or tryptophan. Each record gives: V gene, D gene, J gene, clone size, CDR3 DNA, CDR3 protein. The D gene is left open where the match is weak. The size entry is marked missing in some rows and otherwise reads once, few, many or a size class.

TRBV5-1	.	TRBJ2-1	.	TGCGCCAGCACCGAGCCGGGACGGGGGTGGAATGAGCAGTTCTTC	CASTEPGRGWNEQFF
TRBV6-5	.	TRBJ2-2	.	TGTACCAGCAGTTACTCCCTATGGCCGGCCGGCGGGGAGCTGTTTTTT	CTSSYSLWPAGGELFF
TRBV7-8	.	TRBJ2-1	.	TGTGCCAACAGCATAGGGACTCTTAATTACAATGAGCAGTTCTTC	CANSIGTLNYNEQFF
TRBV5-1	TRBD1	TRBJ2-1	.	TGCGCCAGCGGCTCCTTCGGGACAGGGGGTTACAATGAGCAGTTCTTC	CASGSFGTGGYNEQFF
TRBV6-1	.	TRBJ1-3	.	TGTGCCAACAGTACCCCGGGGAGTGGGAGGATAAACACTATATATTTT	CANSTPGSGRINTIYF
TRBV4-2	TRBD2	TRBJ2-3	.	TGTGCCAGTAGCCAAGAGGCGCTTCTAGCGGGAGCGACAGGTACGCAGTATTTT	CASSQEALLAGATGTQYF
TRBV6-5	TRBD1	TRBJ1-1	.	TGTGCCAGCAATCAACAGGGGTCAACTGAAGCTTTCTTT	CASNQQGSTEAFF
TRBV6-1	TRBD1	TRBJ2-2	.	TGTGCCAGCAGGACAGGGGGCGGAGGAGCCGGGGAGCCGTTTTTT	CASRTGGGGAGEPFF
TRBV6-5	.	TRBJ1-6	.	TGTGTCAGCAGGCACAGGAGGGTGAATAATTCACCCCTCCACTTT	CVSRHRRVNNSPLHF
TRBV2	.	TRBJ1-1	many	TGTGCCAGCAGCCCGACAGGTGAAGCTTTCTTT	CASSPTGEAFF
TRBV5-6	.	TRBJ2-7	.	TGTGCTAGCAGCTTCATGGCTAGCAGGACGTACGAGCAGTACTTC	CASSFMASRTYEQYF
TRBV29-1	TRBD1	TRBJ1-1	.	TGCAGCACTCCGGGACAGCTGGTGGCTGAAGCTTTCTTT	CSTPGQLVAEAFF
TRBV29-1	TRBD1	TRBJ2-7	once	TGCGGCATACAAGTTACAGGGGGCGAGGGCGAGCAGTACTTC	CGIQVTGGEGEQYF
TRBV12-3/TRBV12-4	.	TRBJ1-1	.	TGTGCCAACTGCGCCGGTACCTTGAACACTGAAGCTTTCTTT	CANCAGTLNTEAFF
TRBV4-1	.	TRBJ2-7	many	TGCGCCAGCAGCCAAGTCGGGCCCAACTCCTACGAGCAGTACTTC	CASSQVGPNSYEQYF
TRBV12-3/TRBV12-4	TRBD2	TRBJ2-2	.	TGTGCCAGCAGTCTAGCGGGAGGGCCGTACGGGGAGCTGTCTTTT	CASSLAGGPYGELSF
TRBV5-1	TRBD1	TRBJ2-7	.	TGCGCCAGTAGCTCATGGACAGGGCCGTCCTACGAGCAGTACTTC	CASSSWTGPSYEQYF
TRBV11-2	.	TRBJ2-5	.	TGTGCCAGCAGTCAAGCTCCTGGCTTGGGGAAAGAGACCCAGTACTTC	CASSQAPGLGKETQYF
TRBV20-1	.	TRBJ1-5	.	TGCAGTGCTAGACAGGCAACGGGGGGCAATCAGCCCCAGCATTTT	CSARQATGGNQPQHF
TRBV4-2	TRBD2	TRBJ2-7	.	TGTGTTAACAGTGGAAAACCGGGACTAGCGGGAGGGCCACACGAGCAGTACTTC	CVNSGKPGLAGGPHEQYF
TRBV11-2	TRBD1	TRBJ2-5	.	TGTGCTAGCAGCTTAAGAGCAGGGGGCTCAGGGGAGACCCAGTACTTC	CASSLRAGGSGETQYF
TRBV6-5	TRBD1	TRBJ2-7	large	TGTGCCAGCCCCTCCGGGACAGGGTATAACGAGCAGTACTTC	CASPSGTGYNEQYF
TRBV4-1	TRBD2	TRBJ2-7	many	TGCGCCAGCAGTTATTCGCTAGCGGAGCCGCTCTACGAGCAGTACTTC	CASSYSLAEPLYEQYF
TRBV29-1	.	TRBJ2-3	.	TGCAGCGTTGATAGGACAGAGGGCTCAGATACGCAGTATTTT	CSVDRTEGSDTQYF
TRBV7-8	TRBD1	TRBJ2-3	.	TGTGCCAGCACCCTCAAGGGGGCACAGAACAGAGATACGCAGTATTTT	CASTLKGAQNRDTQYF
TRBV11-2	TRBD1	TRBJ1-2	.	TGTGCCACCAGCTATACAGGGGGCTCCTTCCCTGACTACACCTTC	CATSYTGGSFPDYTF
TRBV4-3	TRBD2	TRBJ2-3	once	TGCCCCAGCAGCCAGGATACCGACACGGGAGGAACAGATACGCAGTATTTT	CPSSQDTDTGGTDTQYF